The source of this T cell receptor beta chain is a study of shared clonotypes between healthy human individuals. Overall study findings and caveats: A limitation of the genetic and exposure-history diversity represented arose from few donors.

With regard to this clone: Its antigen is unknown.

Germline lookup yields CDR1 LGHNA and CDR2 YNFKEQ. The CDR3 is 16 amino acids. Trimming cost V 0 bases and J 1 base; bases outside gene matches: 5. Deep-level running was used for the assay. Assay used: immunoSEQ multiplex PCR; TCRdb lists only in-frame clones, some missing. The data show millions of clones, with around 90% seen just once and 0.14% held by the top ten. Sequencing used naive CD4+ T cells sorted from blood. The subset: CD45RA+ positively selected. The receptor comes from a man in his late teens or twenties in good health. The chain is built from TRBV4-2 and TRBJ2-7, with TRBD2 identical over 8 bases. The CDR3 coding sequence is TGTGCCAGCAGCCAAGATCGCCTAGCGGGTTCCTACGAGCAGTACTTC. Translating it yields CASSQDRLAGSYEQYF.